Sequencing of this T cell receptor beta chain was carried out in a study of T cell repertoires in cytomegalovirus infection. The study, taken as a whole, reports: Ex vivo responses were dominated by HLA-C-restricted CMV-specific TCR beta clonotypes.

TCRdb reprocessed the reads via MiXCR and lists one record per CDR3 protein. This table holds about 740,000 distinct CDR3 sequences, 35% to 45% found once. To note about this clonotype: Its antigen is unidentified.

CDR3 length: 15 residues. Germline V CDR1 and CDR2: MDHEN, SYDVKM. Trimming took off 5 bases at V and 5 bases at J, with 18 bases between the two ends. The sequence derives from a human donor in good health (CMV status not recorded). Some clones in this sample may be carry-over from other donors' samples. V is TRBV28 and J is TRBJ1-1; D is unclear. The sequenced sample was PBMCs. CDR3 nucleotides: TGTGCCAGCAGTCCAGTCGATCGGGTGGGGACTGAAGCTTTCTTT. It codes for CASSPVDRVGTEAFF.